These 3 T cell receptor beta chains were all obtained from the same sample, sequenced in a study of blood T cell repertoires in COVID-19. Method: immunoSEQ multiplex PCR; TCRdb's copy keeps in-frame clones and lacks some. Of more than 25,000 clones listed, 65% to 70% are singletons. The material sequenced was peripheral blood. Receptor source: a human donor in a cohort sampled during active COVID-19.

V gene TRBV7-9 combines with J gene TRBJ2-1; 11 bases agree with TRBD2. Per germline, CDR1 SEHNR and CDR2 FQNEAQ (reference sequence). J gave up 8 bases and V 4 bases, and 4 bases lay outside the gene matches. The CDR3 has 14 residues. The chain's CDR3 is CASSSFSGRDEQFF. The DNA of the CDR3 is TGTGCCAGCAGCTCCTTTAGCGGGAGGGATGAGCAGTTCTTC.

By share, this clone counts as medium-sized. This chain connects TRBV12-5 to TRBJ2-2; weak D call: TRBD2 (6 bases). The length of the CDR3 is 14 residues. CDR1 LGHNT and CDR2 FRNRAP come from the germline V gene. V was pared by 3 bases and J by 7 bases, with 12 bases between. The CDR3 bases are TGTGCTAGTGGTTTAGGAGGGGCGAGCGGGGAGCTGTTTTTT. Amino acid sequence: CASGLGGASGELFF.

This clone is a singleton in its sample. CDR3 amino acids: CASSARGGDLYQETQYF. The CDR3 DNA sequence: TGTGCCAGCAGCGCGAGAGGGGGCGATTTGTACCAAGAGACCCAGTACTTC. V and J are TRBV9 and TRBJ2-5, with 7 positions matching TRBD1. The CDR3 spans 17 residues. V dropped 3 bases and J dropped 0; count of bases not matched to a gene: 11. Germline CDR1 is SGDLS and CDR2 is YYNGEE.